The 27 T cell receptor beta chains below all came from one sample that was sequenced in a study of T cell changes during pregnancy in multiple sclerosis. TCRdb keeps only in-frame clones here, not all; method: immunoSEQ multiplex PCR. The table lists about 75,000 clones, around 94% of them singletons. Source: CD4+ T cells from peripheral blood mononuclear cells, taken after pregnancy. These receptors all stem from a female donor with multiple sclerosis, enrolled in a pregnancy study.

The chain is built from TRBV19 and TRBJ1-1, with D unclear. Germline loops: CDR1 LNHDA, CDR2 SQIVND (reference sequence). CDR3 length: 12 amino acids. V lost 6 bases and J lost 8, with 13 bases in between. The CDR3: CASSQRRGEAFF. For the CDR3, the DNA is TGTGCCAGTAGCCAAAGGAGAGGCGAAGCTTTCTTT.

The rearrangement links TRBV19 to TRBJ1-2, with 7 positions matching TRBD1. Germline V gene sequence: CDR1 LNHDA, CDR2 SQIVND (reference sequence). V shed 5 bases, J shed 2 bases, and the junction held 2 bases outside the gene matches. The CDR3 runs to 13 residues. The CDR3 reads CASSGQENYGYTF. CDR3 in DNA: TGTGCCAGTAGTGGACAGGAAAACTATGGCTACACCTTC.

The chain joins TRBV14 to TRBJ1-1; 7 bases are shared with TRBD1. The germline V gene encodes CDR1 SGHDN and CDR2 FVKESK. The V and J ends lost 2 bases and 5 bases, in that order; junction bases with no gene match: 5. The CDR3 length is 14 residues. The DNA for the CDR3 is TGTGCCAGCAGCCAACAGACAGGGCAAACTGAAGCTTTCTTT. Translation: CASSQQTGQTEAFF.

The chain is built from TRBV29-1 and TRBJ2-7, with TRBD1 matching over 8 bases. With 6 bases clipped from V and 3 bases from J, the junction kept 10 bases outside the gene matches. This CDR3 comprises 14 residues. Looked up from germline, CDR1 is SQVTM and CDR2 is ANQGSEA. CDR3 DNA: TGCAGCGTAGCGACCGGGACAGGACACTACGAGCAGTACTTC. Translating gives CSVATGTGHYEQYF.

The chain couples TRBV6-5 to TRBJ2-7, with 9 nucleotides matching TRBD2. J was trimmed by 2 bases and V by 4 bases; bases with no gene match: 9. The CDR3 totals 16 residues. The germline V gene encodes CDR1 MNHEY and CDR2 SVGAGI. CDR3 protein: CASSSYLAGTPYEQYF. In DNA form, the CDR3 reads TGTGCCAGCAGTTCTTATCTAGCGGGAACTCCCTACGAGCAGTACTTC.

The chain recombines TRBV5-1 with TRBJ2-2; 8 bases are shared with TRBD2. This CDR3 is built from 15 residues. V shed 4 bases and J 5 bases; nucleotides not matched to a gene: 7. In germline, CDR1 is SGHRS, CDR2 YFSETQ. The CDR3 DNA reads TGCGCCAGCAGCGCCTCCGGGAGGGGGACCGGGGAGCTGTTTTTT. It specifies CASSASGRGTGELFF.

The chain joins TRBV9 to TRBJ1-3; no clear D. V gave up 2 bases and J gave up 2 bases, with 14 bases separating them. This CDR3 region has 16 residues. CDR1 and CDR2 from the germline V gene are SGDLS and YYNGEE. CDR3 nucleotides: TGTGCCAGCAGCGTTGACCCGGGGTCAACTGGAAACACCATATATTTT. Its translation: CASSVDPGSTGNTIYF.

The J gene is TRBJ2-7, the V gene TRBV18; no clear D gene. CDR1 is KGHSH and CDR2 is LQKENI in the germline V gene. Trimming cost V 2 bases and J 1 base, with 3 bases left between them. CDR3 length: 12 amino acids. The CDR3 loop is CASSPSSYEQYF. The DNA of the CDR3 is TGTGCCAGCTCACCATCTTCCTACGAGCAGTACTTC.

V and J are TRBV6-6 and TRBJ2-7; tentative D call: TRBD2 (5 bases). CDR3 length: 14 amino acids. The V gene's germline CDR1 is MNHNY and CDR2 SVGAGI (reference sequence). Trimming left V 2 bases short and J 3 bases short, with 11 bases between. The CDR3 is CASSYRGPRYEQYF. The CDR3, as DNA: TGTGCCAGCAGTTACAGAGGGCCACGCTACGAGCAGTACTTC.

This chain connects TRBV5-1 to TRBJ2-7, with TRBD2 identical over 13 bases. The germline gives CDR1 SGHRS, CDR2 YFSETQ. V was pared by 4 bases and J by 2 bases, with 3 bases of the junction left unmatched. This CDR3 spans 15 amino acids. CDR3 residues: CASSPGTSGTYEQYF. The CDR3 region has the DNA TGCGCCAGCAGCCCCGGGACTAGCGGGACCTACGAGCAGTACTTC. Using reference TRBV5-1 and TRBJ2-7 for the parts outside the CDR3, the full variable domain is KAGVTQTPRYLIKTRGQQVTLSCSPISGHRSVSWYQQTPGQGLQFLFEYFSETQRNKGNFPGRFSGRQFSNSRSEMNVSTLELGDSALYLCASSPGTSGTYEQYFGPGTRLTVT.

This clone was counted between two and nine times. This chain joins TRBV5-1 and TRBJ2-7; weak D call: TRBD2 (6 bases). Germline V gene sequence: CDR1 SGHRS, CDR2 YFSETQ. V was pared by 1 base and J by 0 bases, with 11 bases between. This CDR3 contains 15 residues. The CDR3 loop reads CASSLLPAGSYEQYF. CDR3 nucleotides: TGCGCCAGCAGCTTGTTGCCAGCGGGCTCCTACGAGCAGTACTTC.

This sequence joins TRBV7-2 and TRBJ2-3; 11 bases agree with TRBD2. The V and J ends lost 3 bases and 6 bases, in that order; junction bases with no gene match: 8. Per germline, CDR1 SGHTA and CDR2 FQGNSA. The CDR3 is 16 residues long. The CDR3 spells CASSFSIAGGMDTQYF. CDR3 nucleotides: TGTGCCAGCAGCTTTTCGATAGCGGGAGGGATGGATACGCAGTATTTT.

This clone was seen just once. V is TRBV6-6 and J is TRBJ2-2; 9 positions match TRBD2. V shed 8 bases, J shed 6 bases, and the junction held 4 bases outside the gene matches. Germline CDR1 MNHNY, CDR2 SVGAGI (reference sequence). This CDR3 comprises 13 residues. CDR3 protein: CASGVAGAGELFF. CDR3 nucleotides: TGTGCCAGCGGGGTAGCGGGAGCCGGGGAGCTGTTTTTT.

The rearrangement uses TRBV27 and TRBJ1-5; D is unresolved. CDR3 size: 15 residues. Germline loops: CDR1 MNHEY, CDR2 SMNVEV (reference sequence). V lost 2 bases and J 5 bases, leaving 13 bases between the germline ends. The CDR3 reads CASSLISRRDQPQHF. The CDR3 coding sequence is TGTGCCAGCAGTTTAATCTCCAGGAGGGATCAGCCCCAGCATTTT.

The gene calls are TRBV10-3 and TRBJ1-5; 8 bases agree with TRBD1. V shed 11 bases, J shed 3 bases, and the junction held 9 bases outside the gene matches. Germline V gives CDR1 ENHRY, CDR2 SYGVKD. The CDR3 is made up of 14 amino acids. This CDR3 is CASWTGNFNQPQHF. DNA of the CDR3: TGTGCCTCGTGGACAGGGAACTTCAATCAGCCCCAGCATTTT.

The gene calls are TRBV19 and TRBJ1-2; D is unclear. V was shortened by 5 bases and J by 4 bases, with 14 bases between the two germline ends. Germline CDR1 reads LNHDA; CDR2 reads SQIVND (reference sequence). CDR3 length: 14 amino acids. Here the CDR3 DNA reads TGTGCCAGTAGTCCTCGGCAGGATACCTATGGCTACACCTTC. This encodes CASSPRQDTYGYTF.

The chain joins TRBV7-8 to TRBJ2-3, with unresolved D. From germline, CDR1 is SGHVS and CDR2 FQNEAQ. V gave up 1 base and J gave up 1 base, with 6 bases separating them. The CDR3 totals 14 residues. For the CDR3, the DNA is TGTGCCAGCAGCTTAGTTTCGGGCACAGATACGCAGTATTTT. Translating it yields CASSLVSGTDTQYF.

This chain connects TRBV2 to TRBJ1-6; D remains ambiguous. The CDR3 totals 14 residues. CDR1 is SNHLY, CDR2 FYNNEI, per germline. The V end lost 5 bases, the J end lost 8 bases, and 13 bases lay between the germline ends. This chain's CDR3 is CASSRLGRDSPLHF. CDR3 in DNA: TGTGCCAGCAGTCGCCTGGGGAGGGATTCACCCCTCCACTTT.

Only one count was recorded for this clone. This rearrangement joins TRBV6-5 to TRBJ1-4; D possibly corresponds to TRBD1 (6 bases). The ends were cut back, 6 bases at V and 4 bases at J, with 12 bases in the middle. The CDR3 totals 14 residues. Looked up from germline, CDR1 is MNHEY and CDR2 is SVGAGI. CDR3 residues: CASRPGQLNEKLFF. Written as DNA, the CDR3 is TGTGCCAGCAGACCGGGACAACTTAATGAAAAACTGTTTTTT.

The chain links TRBV4-2 to TRBJ2-7, with a weak D call TRBD2 (6 bases). Per germline, CDR1 LGHNA and CDR2 YNFKEQ. This CDR3 contains 17 residues. The V and J ends lost 1 base and 0 bases respectively, with 16 bases between them. The CDR3 sequence is CASSQGFGSRSSYEQYF. CDR3 DNA sequence: TGTGCCAGCAGCCAAGGGTTCGGGAGCAGAAGCTCCTACGAGCAGTACTTC.

The V and J genes are TRBV20-1 and TRBJ1-2; D is uncertain. This CDR3 comprises 11 residues. Germline V lookup: CDR1 DFQATT, CDR2 SNEGSKA (reference sequence). Trimming removed 4 bases at V and 8 bases at J, with 11 bases between. Written as DNA, the CDR3 is TGCAGTGCTACTTCAGGTGGCGGCTACACCTTC. Its translation is CSATSGGGYTF.

To note about this clone: The CDR3 carries no conserved terminal phenylalanine or tryptophan, so it likely arises from a read error. The limits of the CDR3 on the DNA are not certain, so only TCRdb's listed CDR3 is given. The rearrangement links TRBV7-6 to TRBJ1-2. Germline CDR1 and CDR2: SGHVS and FNYEAQ. The CDR3 spans 14 amino acids, including both terminal residues. This CDR3 reads CASACGESRKTYGY.

This rearrangement joins TRBV5-1 to TRBJ2-1; D is unclear. The CDR3 is 15 amino acids. V lost 4 bases, J lost 9 bases, and 20 bases lay in between. The V gene's germline CDR1 is SGHRS and CDR2 YFSETQ. The CDR3 spells CASSLNVLSNGEQFF. In DNA, the CDR3 is TGCGCCAGCAGCCTGAACGTTTTATCTAACGGTGAGCAGTTCTTC.

The rearrangement joins TRBV19 to TRBJ2-1, with 7 nucleotides matching TRBD1. CDR3 length equals 15 residues. After removal of 5 bases from V and 4 bases from J, the junction contained 8 bases not matched to a gene. CDR1 LNHDA and CDR2 SQIVND come from the germline V gene (reference sequence). CDR3 nucleotide sequence: TGTGCCAGTAGTCATAAGGGGGCCCCTTACAATGAGCAGTTCTTC. This sequence encodes CASSHKGAPYNEQFF. Complete variable domain (other parts from reference TRBV19 and TRBJ2-1): DGGITQSPKYLFRKEGQNVTLSCEQNLNHDAMYWYRQDPGQGLRLIYYSQIVNDFQKGDIAEGYSVSREKKESFPLTVTSAQKNPTAFYLCASSHKGAPYNEQFFGPGTRLTVL.

The CDR3 coding sequence is TGTGCCAGCAAGAAGCAGGGAACCCACGAGCAGTACTTC. It yields the protein CASKKQGTHEQYF. The chain has TRBV6-5 and TRBJ2-7; a weak D match, TRBD1 (5 bases). V lost 7 bases to trimming and J lost 5 bases, with 15 bases between them. The germline V gene encodes CDR1 MNHEY and CDR2 SVGAGI. The length of the CDR3 is 13 residues.

V is TRBV15 and J is TRBJ2-2; no clear D gene. Per the germline V gene, CDR1 is LNHNV and CDR2 is YYDKDF (reference sequence). This CDR3 is built from 15 residues. V shed 0 bases and J shed 1 base, with 6 bases lying between them. The CDR3 here is CATSRDPRNTGELFF. The DNA for the CDR3 is TGTGCCACCAGCAGAGATCCTCGGAACACCGGGGAGCTGTTTTTT.

The rearrangement uses TRBV4-1 and TRBJ1-6, with D possibly TRBD1 on 5 matching bases. Germline V gene sequence: CDR1 MGHRA, CDR2 YSYEKL. V gave up 1 base and J gave up 7 bases, with 17 bases separating them. The CDR3 runs to 17 residues. CDR3 bases: TGCGCCAGCAGCCAAGTTAGGAGCGGGGGGTCGAATTCACCCCTCCACTTT. It codes for CASSQVRSGGSNSPLHF.